The clone carrying this TCR beta chain came up many times. The sample belongs to a study of T cells in Graves' hyperthyroidism and ophthalmopathy. Amplified TCR beta CDR3 regions came from RNA transcripts. HTBI primers drove first-round RT-PCR of the TCR CDR3. TCRdb re-analysed the multiplex PCR reads in MiXCR, keeping a single row per CDR3 protein. The sample lists fewer than 850,000 distinct CDR3 sequences; around a sixth were seen once. CDR3 length equals 17 residues. Germline V gene lookup returns CDR1 KGHDR and CDR2 SFDVKD. The V gene lost 2 bases and the J gene lost 0 bases, with 15 bases spanning the gap.

Material for sequencing was blood. The chain recombines TRBV24-1 with TRBJ1-2, with D possibly matching TRBD1 (6 bases). This TCR was recovered from a man aged 50 to 60 with Graves' hyperthyroidism. The CDR3 protein is CATSDWNRDTANYGYTF. CDR3 coding DNA: TGTGCCACCAGTGATTGGAATCGGGACACAGCTAACTATGGCTACACCTTC.